This T cell receptor (beta chain) appears in the sequencing data of a study of T cells in severe cutaneous drug reactions. Overall study context: Enrolled patients had probable or definite SJS/TEN or DRESS per RegiSCAR. Findings and limits, study-wide: One public TCRbeta CDR3 appeared in all seven blister samples, averaging 13.57%.

Bulk and single-cell libraries used iRepertoire multiplex PCR with TCR subtype-specific primers. Following a re-call of the multiplex PCR reads, TCRdb has one entry per CDR3 protein and lacks DNA. The sample has 20,000 to 25,000 distinct CDR3 sequences, and its top ten clones hold over 6.5%. For this clonotype: Its antigen is as yet unknown.

The donors had carbamazepine-induced Stevens-Johnson syndrome or toxic epidermal necrolysis. This clonotype was sampled from a human donor with toxic epidermal necrolysis, a severe cutaneous drug reaction. Sequencing was performed on PBMCs.

The CDR3 sequence: CASSFRLRDTQYF. The V gene is TRBV7-2, the J gene TRBJ2-3. The germline V gene has CDR1 SGHTA and CDR2 FQGNSA. CDR3 length: 13 amino acids.